A single sample is the source of the 20 T cell receptor beta chains below, sequenced in a study of early T cells in non-severe SARS-CoV-2 infection. TCRdb re-called the 5' RACE reads through MiXCR, storing one row per CDR3 protein. This repertoire shows around 110,000 distinct CDR3 sequences, 11% found once; its top ten account for approximately 8.1%. Material: whole blood. All receptors come from an adult who was a healthcare worker with PCR-confirmed SARS-CoV-2 infection or an uninfected control (not recorded which).

This clonotype has ten or more counts. The chain combines TRBV5-1 with TRBJ2-1; TRBD2 matches at 15 bases. This CDR3 has 18 amino acids. Trimming took 5 bases from V and 0 from J; bases not matched to a gene: 6. Germline CDR1 is SGHRS and CDR2 is YFSETQ. The CDR3 bases are TGCGCCAGCAGTGGGACTAGCGGGAGGTCAAGCTCCTACAATGAGCAGTTCTTC. Protein product: CASSGTSGRSSSYNEQFF.

The chain joins TRBV20-1 to TRBJ1-1; no definite D call. In germline, CDR1 is DFQATT, CDR2 SNEGSKA (reference sequence). The CDR3 covers 13 residues. Trimming removed 6 bases at V and 9 bases at J, with 20 bases between. CDR3 sequence (DNA): TGCAGTGCCAAGGACTCTCAACGGGGTAAAGCTTTCTTT. Translated, it gives CSAKDSQRGKAFF.

This clonotype was counted a few times. The chain links TRBV7-8 to TRBJ2-7, with D tentatively TRBD1 or TRBD2 (6 bases each). Germline lookup yields CDR1 SGHVS and CDR2 FQNEAQ. The CDR3 is 14 residues long. V was pared by 5 bases and J by 3 bases, with 14 bases between. CDR3 nucleotide sequence: TGTGCCAGCAGCCCCGGGGGCCGGGGCTACGAGCAGTACTTC. As protein: CASSPGGRGYEQYF.

J is TRBJ2-2 and V is TRBV6-6; D unresolved. The CDR3 runs 14 residues. The V and J ends lost 0 bases and 5 bases respectively, with 7 bases between them. Germline-derived CDR1 and CDR2 are MNHNY and SVGAGI (reference sequence). CDR3: CASSYSKGTGELFF. CDR3 in DNA: TGTGCCAGCAGTTACTCGAAAGGGACCGGGGAGCTGTTTTTT.

This clonotype was detected ten times or more. The rearrangement joins TRBV7-9 to TRBJ2-5; D may be TRBD2 (5 bases). This CDR3 has 16 residues. Germline CDR1 reads SEHNR; CDR2 reads FQNEAQ (reference sequence). Trimming shortened V by 4 bases and J by 4 bases, and 19 bases separated the two germline ends. The CDR3 spells CASSSSTSKTRETQYF. The CDR3 bases are TGTGCCAGCAGCTCCTCAACTAGTAAGACGCGAGAGACCCAGTACTTC.

The chain combines TRBV4-3 with TRBJ2-3; 10 bases are shared with TRBD1. Germline values: CDR1 LGHNA, CDR2 YSLEER. Trimming removed 0 bases from V and 4 bases from J; junction bases left unmatched: 10. This CDR3 region has 18 residues. The CDR3, as DNA: TGCGCCAGCAGCCAAGATCGCTCGACAGGGGGCGATGCAGATACGCAGTATTTT. Protein: CASSQDRSTGGDADTQYF.

This clonotype appeared many times. The chain carries TRBV28 and TRBJ2-1; D is ambiguous. Germline V lookup: CDR1 MDHEN, CDR2 SYDVKM. Trimming removed 6 bases at V and 8 bases at J, with 8 bases between. The CDR3 covers 11 residues. This CDR3 reads CASSLLDEQFF. The CDR3 DNA reads as TGTGCCAGCAGCTTGCTGGATGAGCAGTTCTTC.

This clonotype showed up many times. This rearrangement joins TRBV20-1 to TRBJ2-2, with TRBD1 matching 7 bases. This CDR3 comprises 15 residues. Germline V gives CDR1 DFQATT, CDR2 SNEGSKA (reference sequence). Unmatched junction bases numbered 6, after V lost 5 bases and J lost 0 bases. CDR3 amino acids: CSAQTGTANTGELFF. In DNA form, the CDR3 reads TGCAGTGCTCAAACCGGGACAGCGAACACCGGGGAGCTGTTTTTT.

This chain joins TRBV30 and TRBJ1-5; weak D call: TRBD1 (5 bases). This CDR3 has 13 residues. Germline-derived CDR1 and CDR2 are GTSNPN and SVGIG (reference sequence). Trimming took off 2 bases at V and 5 bases at J, with 10 bases between the two ends. CDR3 amino acids: CAWSSGFHQPQHF. DNA of the CDR3: TGTGCCTGGAGTTCAGGGTTTCATCAGCCCCAGCATTTT.

About this clonotype itself: A much bigger clone sits one base away, suggesting this may be a read error. The V call is TRBV6-5, the J call TRBJ2-7; possibly TRBD1 for D (6 bases). V lost 6 bases and J 4 bases, leaving 19 bases between the germline ends. The CDR3 is 15 residues long. From germline, CDR1 is MNHEY and CDR2 SVGAGI. CDR3 nucleotides: TGTGCCAGCAGCCCCGAGTTGCCGGGGACATACGAGCAGTACTTC. Translating gives CASSPELPGTYEQYF.

V usage is TRBV7-2 and J usage is TRBJ2-7; 10 bases are shared with TRBD2. This CDR3 spans 15 amino acids. After removal of 8 bases from V and 5 bases from J, the junction contained 12 bases not matched to a gene. Germline values: CDR1 SGHTA, CDR2 FQGNSA. CDR3 DNA sequence: TGTGCCAGCCGCCAAGCGGGAGGGCCCACCAACGAGCAGTACTTC. Encoded protein: CASRQAGGPTNEQYF.

The CDR3 sequence is CASSLSIPGGSNQPQHF. CDR3 bases: TGTGCCAGCAGTTTATCGATTCCTGGGGGCTCCAATCAGCCCCAGCATTTT. V gene TRBV27 combines with J gene TRBJ1-5; a weak D match, TRBD1 (6 bases). V was trimmed by 0 bases and J by 3 bases, leaving 15 bases between them. The CDR3 is made up of 17 amino acids. Per germline, CDR1 MNHEY and CDR2 SMNVEV (reference sequence).

At least ten counts were recorded for this clonotype. The chain links TRBV5-4 to TRBJ2-6; 10 bases align to TRBD2. The CDR3 is 19 amino acids. V trimming: 3 bases; J trimming: 3 bases; junction bases outside the gene matches: 12. From germline, CDR1 is SGHNT and CDR2 YYREEE (reference sequence). The CDR3 loop is CASSSPMLAGVGGANVLTF. The CDR3 coding sequence is TGTGCCAGCAGCTCGCCGATGCTAGCGGGAGTGGGTGGGGCCAACGTCCTGACTTTC.

This clonotype appeared many times. The chain combines TRBV6-1 with TRBJ1-4; no clear D gene. Trimming stripped 4 bases from V and 7 bases from J, with 13 bases between. This CDR3 has 14 residues. Germline lookup yields CDR1 MNHNS and CDR2 SASEGT. The DNA for the CDR3 is TGTGCCAGCAGTGTGTACTCCGTTGGTGAAAAACTGTTTTTT. It translates to CASSVYSVGEKLFF.

This clonotype was counted many times. The chain links TRBV28 to TRBJ2-7; D not resolved. Per the germline V gene, CDR1 is MDHEN and CDR2 is SYDVKM. This CDR3 region has 13 residues. V dropped 3 bases and J dropped 5 bases, with 11 bases sitting between them. In DNA, the CDR3 is TGTGCCAGCAGTTTGGACCCGCCCGACGAGCAGTACTTC. Its protein is CASSLDPPDEQYF.

This clonotype came up a few times. This rearrangement joins TRBV28 to TRBJ1-1; no clear D. From germline, CDR1 is MDHEN and CDR2 SYDVKM. V lost 6 bases and J 7 bases, leaving 9 bases between the germline ends. The CDR3 runs 11 residues. DNA for the CDR3: TGTGCCAGCAGCAGGCGCAATGAAGCTTTCTTT. As protein: CASSRRNEAFF. Complete variable domain (other parts from reference TRBV28 and TRBJ1-1): DVKVTQSSRYLVKRTGEKVFLECVQDMDHENMFWYRQDPGLGLRLIYFSYDVKMKEKGDIPEGYSVSREKKERFSLILESASTNQTSMYLCASSRRNEAFFGQGTRLTVV.

This clonotype was counted at least ten times. The chain combines TRBV11-3 with TRBJ2-5; TRBD2 aligns across 7 bases. This CDR3 is built from 17 residues. Germline V lookup: CDR1 SGHNT, CDR2 YENEEA. V trimming: 1 base; J trimming: 1 base; junction bases outside the gene matches: 9. The CDR3 nucleotides are TGTGCCAGCAGCTTAGGCCTCACGTCGGGAGGCCAAGAGACCCAGTACTTC. This gives the protein CASSLGLTSGGQETQYF.

CDR3 bases: TGTGCCAGCTCCCCGCCTTCATTCTGGGATACGCAGTATTTT. Translation: CASSPPSFWDTQYF. V gene TRBV18 combines with J gene TRBJ2-3, with no clear D. The CDR3 is made up of 14 amino acids. Germline V gene data show CDR1 as KGHSH and CDR2 as LQKENI. With 6 bases removed from V and 6 bases from J, the gap between germline ends came to 16 bases.

This clonotype was seen more than once but under ten times. This rearrangement joins TRBV7-2 to TRBJ2-7; D not resolved. The germline gives CDR1 SGHTA, CDR2 FQGNSA. Trimming stripped 5 bases from V and 4 bases from J, with 15 bases between. This CDR3 spans 14 amino acids. CDR3 protein: CASSKGPNWYEQYF. DNA for the CDR3: TGTGCCAGCAGCAAGGGTCCAAACTGGTACGAGCAGTACTTC.

This clonotype was recorded at least ten times. This sequence joins TRBV5-1 and TRBJ1-2; perhaps TRBD1 as D (6 bases). Trimming removed 3 bases at V and 2 bases at J, with 11 bases between. This CDR3 comprises 14 residues. The germline CDR1 and CDR2 sequences are SGHRS and YFSETQ. The CDR3 bases are TGCGCCAGCAGCTCACCCGGGACAAACTATGGCTACACCTTC. This gives the protein CASSSPGTNYGYTF.